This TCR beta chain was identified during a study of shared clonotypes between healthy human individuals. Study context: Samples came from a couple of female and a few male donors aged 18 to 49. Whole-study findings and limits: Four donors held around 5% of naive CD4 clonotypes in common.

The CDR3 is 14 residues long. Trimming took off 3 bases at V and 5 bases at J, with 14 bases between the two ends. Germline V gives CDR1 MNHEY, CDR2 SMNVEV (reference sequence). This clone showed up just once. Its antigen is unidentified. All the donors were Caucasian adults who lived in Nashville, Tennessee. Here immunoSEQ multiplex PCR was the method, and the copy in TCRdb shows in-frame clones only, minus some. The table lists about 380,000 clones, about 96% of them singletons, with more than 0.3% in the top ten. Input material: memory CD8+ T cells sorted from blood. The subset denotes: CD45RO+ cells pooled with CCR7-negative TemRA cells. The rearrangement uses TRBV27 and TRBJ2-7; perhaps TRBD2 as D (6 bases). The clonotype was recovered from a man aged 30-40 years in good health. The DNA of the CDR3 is TGTGCCAGCAGTTTTGCTCCGGCTAGCGACGAGCAGTACTTC. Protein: CASSFAPASDEQYF.